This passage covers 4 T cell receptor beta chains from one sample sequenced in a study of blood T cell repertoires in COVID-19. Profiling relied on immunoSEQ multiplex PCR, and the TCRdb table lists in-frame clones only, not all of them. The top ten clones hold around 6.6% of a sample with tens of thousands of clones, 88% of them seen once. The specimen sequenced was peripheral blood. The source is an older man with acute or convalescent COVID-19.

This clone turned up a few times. The CDR3 region has the DNA TGTGCCAGCAGCTGGACCGGGGGGGAGCAGTTCTTC. Its translation is CASSWTGGEQFF. This chain joins TRBV5-4 and TRBJ2-1, with TRBD2 identical over 7 bases. The length of the CDR3 is 12 residues. The J segment lost 10 bases and the V segment lost 3 bases, leaving 4 bases of the junction unmatched. Germline V gene data show CDR1 as SGHNT and CDR2 as YYREEE (reference sequence).

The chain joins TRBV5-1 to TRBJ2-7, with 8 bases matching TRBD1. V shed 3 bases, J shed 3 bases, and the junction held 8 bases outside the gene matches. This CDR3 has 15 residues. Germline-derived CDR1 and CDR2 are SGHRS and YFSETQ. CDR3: CASSSGTGENYEQYF. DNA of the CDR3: TGCGCCAGCAGCTCTGGGACAGGTGAAAACTACGAGCAGTACTTC.

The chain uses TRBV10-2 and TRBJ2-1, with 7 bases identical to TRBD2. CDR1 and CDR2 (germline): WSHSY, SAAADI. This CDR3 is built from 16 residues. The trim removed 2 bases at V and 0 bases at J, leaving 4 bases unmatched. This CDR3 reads CASSEQRGRSYNEQFF. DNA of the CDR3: TGCGCCAGCAGTGAGCAGCGGGGCCGCTCCTACAATGAGCAGTTCTTC.

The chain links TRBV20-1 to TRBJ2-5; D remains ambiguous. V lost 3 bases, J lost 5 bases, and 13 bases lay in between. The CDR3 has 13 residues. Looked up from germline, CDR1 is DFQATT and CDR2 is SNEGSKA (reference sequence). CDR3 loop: CSASFKVGETQYF. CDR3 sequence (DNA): TGCAGTGCTAGTTTTAAGGTCGGGGAGACCCAGTACTTC.